The present T cell receptor (beta chain) was sequenced within a study of control samples from healthy donors and cancer patients. The protocol was immunoSEQ multiplex PCR, while the TCRdb copy is restricted to in-frame clones and leaves out a portion. The sample comprises some 73,000 clones, roughly 92% of which are singletons, and about 6.2% rests with the top ten. This receptor was identified in a woman between 40 and 55 years old in good health. The source material was blood.

CDR3 protein: CASSPSGTPSYEQYF. The CDR3 nucleotides are TGTGCCAGCTCACCCTCCGGGACACCCTCCTACGAGCAGTACTTC. The chain recombines TRBV25-1 with TRBJ2-7; tentatively, D is TRBD1 (6 bases). Trimming took 8 bases from V and 0 from J, leaving 17 bases between them. CDR1 MGHDK and CDR2 SYGVNS come from the germline V gene. The CDR3 sequence is 15 residues long.